A selection of T cell receptor beta chains follows, all from one sample in a study of T cell responses to AZD1222 COVID-19 vaccine. TCRdb's copy holds only in-frame clones and misses some; the assay was immunoSEQ multiplex PCR. The sample lists some 90,000 clones; 91% were seen once. The source material was peripheral blood, sampled on day 0 of MenACWY control vaccination. The receptor source for this set is an adult in good health. Each CDR3 is given without its conserved first and last residue. The order of the fields is D gene, V gene, J gene, CDR3 protein. D genes are given only for firm matches.

-,TRBV27,TRBJ2-2,ASSFPGVGTGELF
TRBD1,TRBV5-1,TRBJ1-2,ASSHPPGGANYGYT
-,TRBV2,TRBJ2-1,ASSLIDPHEQF
-,TRBV9,TRBJ1-5,ASSVGDGGNQPQH
-,TRBV5-1,TRBJ2-1,ASSVPSNEQF
TRBD2,TRBV15,TRBJ2-7,ATSRLSGRAYEQY
TRBD1,TRBV27,TRBJ2-7,ASTSGDRANEQY
TRBD2,TRBV10-2,TRBJ2-2,ASSGWGGGNTGELF
TRBD2,TRBV19,TRBJ2-5,ASSLTSGRTETQY
-,TRBV12-3/TRBV12-4,TRBJ1-1,ASSLGTHEAF
-,TRBV5-1,TRBJ2-5,ASSLEVWETQY
-,TRBV28,TRBJ1-2,ASSLGQANYGYT
-,TRBV7-8,TRBJ1-2,ASSPTLNYGYT
-,TRBV24-1,TRBJ1-1,ATSDLSTNEAF
-,TRBV18,TRBJ1-3,ASSPPGLTLDGNTIY
-,TRBV12-2,TRBJ1-5,ASRLAGQPYSNSNQPQH
-,TRBV6-6,TRBJ1-6,ASSYGGQGSPLH
-,TRBV21-1,TRBJ1-6,ASSIVTGEVSPLH
-,TRBV7-2,TRBJ1-6,ASSLEEAADNSPLH
TRBD1,TRBV14,TRBJ1-1,ASSQDIGTGVNTEAF
TRBD2,TRBV24-1,TRBJ2-2,ATSEREFVGELF
TRBD2,TRBV19,TRBJ2-7,ASSGSGLAGTYEQY
TRBD1,TRBV24-1,TRBJ2-5,ATSEHDRASAKETQY
-,TRBV28,TRBJ2-7,ATTVQGAVGYEQY
TRBD1,TRBV28,TRBJ1-2,ASSLTPGQGAGGYT
-,TRBV5-5,TRBJ2-2,ASSFWSVNTGELF
-,TRBV6-5,TRBJ2-1,ASSFTTSLRGEQF
-,TRBV2,TRBJ1-2,ASSLEGVDGYT
-,TRBV7-8,TRBJ2-2,ASSLEGGLGELF
-,TRBV7-2,TRBJ1-6,ASSLVGGQAHSPLH
-,TRBV11-2,TRBJ1-3,ASTRGVSGNTIY
TRBD2,TRBV29-1,TRBJ2-3,SGSREAADTQY
-,TRBV5-1,TRBJ2-2,ASSFIGTGELF
-,TRBV18,TRBJ1-5,ASSLSDGQPQH
-,TRBV29-1,TRBJ1-2,SVEFGQGGGYT
-,TRBV7-2,TRBJ2-1,ASRLGGHEQF
TRBD1,TRBV7-9,TRBJ1-1,ASSSGTGDH
TRBD1,TRBV6-5,TRBJ1-1,ASRTGGRDTEAF
-,TRBV11-2,TRBJ1-3,ASSPGTAGNTIY